Following are 3 T cell receptor beta chains from one sample sequenced in a study of CD8+ T cells in alopecia areata. The treatment: oral pan-JAK inhibitor, 5-10 mg twice daily. RNA extraction was followed by reverse transcription into cDNA, which acted as the sequencing template. TCRdb's table, derived via immunoSEQ multiplex PCR, lists solely in-frame clones and lacks some. The sample includes roughly 220,000 clones, roughly two fifths seen only once; the top ten take under 0.55%. The specimen comprised CD4+ T cells sorted from blood, sampled between weeks 30 and 35, from a patient treated with tofacitinib. All receptors come from a human donor with alopecia areata.

This clone was observed a single time. The chain recombines TRBV30 with TRBJ2-3, with 7 bases aligning to TRBD1. The CDR3 spans 14 residues. Unmatched junction bases numbered 7, after V lost 4 bases and J lost 3 bases. Germline CDR1 and CDR2: GTSNPN and SVGIG (reference sequence). CDR3 coding DNA: TGTGCCTGGACTAACAGGGGCGGGACAGATACGCAGTATTTT. Its translation: CAWTNRGGTDTQYF. Full variable domain (rest looked up from reference TRBV30 and TRBJ2-3): SQTIHQWPATLVQPVGSPLSLECTVEGTSNPNLYWYRQAAGRGLQLLFYSVGIGQISSEVPQNLSASRPQDRQFILSSKKLLLSDSGFYLCAWTNRGGTDTQYFGPGTRLTVL.

This chain uses TRBV2 with TRBJ2-2, with a tentative D call TRBD2 (6 bases). CDR3 size: 14 residues. With 7 bases removed from V and 3 bases from J, the gap between germline ends came to 12 bases. The germline gives CDR1 SNHLY, CDR2 FYNNEI. The CDR3 coding sequence is TGTGCCAGCATTTGGGGAGGCGACACCGGGGAGCTGTTTTTT. Its translation is CASIWGGDTGELFF.

The table lists this clone with a few counts. J is TRBJ1-2 and V is TRBV23-1; D is undetermined. TRBV23-1 is identified as an open reading frame with a role that is uncertain. Trimming took off 4 bases at V and 10 bases at J, with 19 bases between the two ends. The CDR3 is 14 amino acids. Here the CDR3 reads CASSRKILRCDYTF. Here the CDR3 DNA reads TGCGCCAGCAGTCGAAAGATTCTCAGGTGCGACTACACCTTC.